The present T cell receptor (beta chain) was sequenced within a study of cytomegalovirus exposure and HLA in healthy donors. Findings and caveats of the study: Data from an earlier analysis indicated that most TCR beta V segments were productive either about 87% or about 30% of the time.

This clone appeared a few times. Its target is unknown. V lost 0 bases to trimming and J lost 1 base, with 9 bases between them. The V gene's germline CDR1 is LGHNA and CDR2 YNFKEQ. The CDR3 contains 15 residues. PCR primers comprised 60 Vbeta and 13 Jbeta primers. Assay: immunoSEQ multiplex PCR; the TCRdb copy retains only in-frame clones and omits some. The sample lists under 200,000 clones, roughly 80% occurring once. The chain combines TRBV4-2 with TRBJ1-2; tentatively, D is TRBD1 (6 bases). This sequence was found in a middle-aged man in good health and CMV-seropositive. Material for sequencing was PBMCs. The CDR3 sequence is CASSQEGANNYGYTF. DNA of the CDR3: TGTGCCAGCAGCCAAGAGGGGGCGAATAACTATGGCTACACCTTC.